The rows below give T cell receptor beta chains drawn from one sample of a study of tumor-infiltrating lymphocytes in glioblastoma multiforme. From the multiplex PCR reads, TCRdb called clonotypes with MiXCR, one entry per CDR3 protein. The data show approximately 10,000 distinct CDR3 sequences, around 64% seen once. The sequencing sample was made of brain tumor tissue. The receptors originated from a male donor with glioblastoma. Both conserved end residues are part of each CDR3. The D gene is left open where the match is weak. Only part of the rows carry a size: once, few, many, or a class if the clone is expanded.

V gene: TRBV27
clone size: NA
J gene: TRBJ2-3
D gene: NA
CDR3 protein: CASKRSGDTQYF
CDR3 DNA: TGTGCCAGCAAACGGTCAGGAGATACGCAGTATTTT

V gene: TRBV20-1
clone size: NA
J gene: TRBJ1-2
D gene: TRBD1
CDR3 protein: CSARGPPGGDGYTF
CDR3 DNA: TGCAGTGCAAGAGGCCCCCCAGGGGGAGATGGCTACACCTTC

V gene: TRBV6-5
clone size: NA
J gene: TRBJ2-7
D gene: NA
CDR3 protein: CASSYVGFYGQYF
CDR3 DNA: TGTGCCAGCAGTTACGTCGGGTTCTACGGGCAGTACTTC

V gene: TRBV11-2
clone size: NA
J gene: TRBJ2-5
D gene: TRBD1
CDR3 protein: CASSRGQQETQYF
CDR3 DNA: TGCGCCAGCAGCCGGGGACAGCAAGAGACCCAGTACTTC

V gene: TRBV6-5
clone size: NA
J gene: TRBJ2-7
D gene: NA
CDR3 protein: CASSFTWSGSAYEQYF
CDR3 DNA: TGTGCCAGCAGTTTCACTTGGTCGGGATCGGCATACGAGCAGTACTTC

V gene: TRBV10-3
clone size: NA
J gene: TRBJ2-7
D gene: TRBD2
CDR3 protein: CVISESTSGGYEQYF
CDR3 DNA: TGTGTCATCAGTGAGTCGACTAGCGGGGGATACGAACAGTACTTC

V gene: TRBV4-2
clone size: NA
J gene: TRBJ2-1
D gene: TRBD2
CDR3 protein: CASSQDRLAGGIGGEQFF
CDR3 DNA: TGTGCCAGCAGCCAAGATAGGCTAGCGGGAGGCATTGGGGGTGAGCAGTTCTTC

V gene: TRBV12-3/TRBV12-4
clone size: medium-sized
J gene: TRBJ2-7
D gene: TRBD2
CDR3 protein: CASSLYGTSALEQYF
CDR3 DNA: TGTGCCAGCAGTTTATATGGCACTAGCGCTTTGGAGCAGTACTTC

V gene: TRBV28
clone size: many
J gene: TRBJ2-2
D gene: TRBD2
CDR3 protein: CASRTTSGRANTGELFF
CDR3 DNA: TGTGCCAGCAGGACAACTAGCGGGAGGGCGAACACCGGGGAGCTGTTTTTT

V gene: TRBV20-1
clone size: NA
J gene: TRBJ1-2
D gene: NA
CDR3 protein: CSARTPSGMGYTF
CDR3 DNA: TGCAGTGCTAGAACCCCCTCGGGAATGGGCTACACCTTC

V gene: TRBV11-2
clone size: NA
J gene: TRBJ2-1
D gene: NA
CDR3 protein: CTSRMPWNKQFF
CDR3 DNA: TGTACCAGCAGAATGCCGTGGAATAAGCAGTTCTTC

V gene: TRBV20-1
clone size: NA
J gene: TRBJ2-5
D gene: NA
CDR3 protein: CSAIRQPQETQNF
CDR3 DNA: TGTAGTGCTATCAGACAACCCCAAGAGACCCAGAACTTC

V gene: TRBV6-6
clone size: NA
J gene: TRBJ1-5
D gene: TRBD1
CDR3 protein: CASSDPGQGNQPQHF
CDR3 DNA: TGTGCCAGCAGTGACCCGGGACAGGGTAATCAGCCCCAGCATTTT

V gene: TRBV10-2
clone size: NA
J gene: TRBJ2-3
D gene: TRBD1
CDR3 protein: CASSKAWAGTVTQYF
CDR3 DNA: TGCGCCAGCAGTAAGGCATGGGCCGGGACAGTTACGCAGTATTTT

V gene: TRBV10-3
clone size: NA
J gene: TRBJ2-7
D gene: NA
CDR3 protein: CANSESEQEQYF
CDR3 DNA: TGTGCCAATAGTGAGTCGGAACAGGAGCAGTACTTC

V gene: TRBV20-1
clone size: NA
J gene: TRBJ1-5
D gene: NA
CDR3 protein: CSARGRTGGRPQHF
CDR3 DNA: TGCAGTGCTAGAGGTCGGACGGGTGGTCGGCCCCAGCATTTT

V gene: TRBV6-5
clone size: NA
J gene: TRBJ2-7
D gene: NA
CDR3 protein: CASSYSMPDIPYEQYF
CDR3 DNA: TGTGCCAGCAGTTACTCTATGCCCGACATCCCCTACGAGCAGTACTTC

V gene: TRBV28
clone size: many
J gene: TRBJ2-7
D gene: TRBD2
CDR3 protein: CASSFAGESYEQYF
CDR3 DNA: TGTGCCAGCAGTTTTGCGGGAGAGTCCTACGAGCAGTACTTC

V gene: TRBV28
clone size: many
J gene: TRBJ1-6
D gene: NA
CDR3 protein: CASSSVGNSPLHF
CDR3 DNA: TGTGCCAGCAGTTCAGTAGGGAATTCACCCCTCCACTTT

V gene: TRBV14
clone size: NA
J gene: TRBJ1-1
D gene: NA
CDR3 protein: CVSSQLGGAGTEAFF
CDR3 DNA: TGTGTCAGCAGCCAACTCGGGGGGGCTGGCACTGAAGCCTTCTTT

V gene: TRBV10-3
clone size: few
J gene: TRBJ2-5
D gene: NA
CDR3 protein: CAISESTEETQYF
CDR3 DNA: TGTGCCATCAGTGAGTCGACAGAAGAGACCCAGTACTTC

V gene: TRBV20-1
clone size: NA
J gene: TRBJ2-6
D gene: NA
CDR3 protein: CSARDRAGTNILTF
CDR3 DNA: TGCAGTGCTAGAGATAGGGCAGGGACCAACATCCTGACTTTC

V gene: TRBV27
clone size: few
J gene: TRBJ2-3
D gene: TRBD2
CDR3 protein: CASSLAGTRYTDTQYF
CDR3 DNA: TGTGCCAGCAGTCTAGCCGGGACTAGGTACACAGATACGCAGTATTTT

V gene: TRBV20-1
clone size: NA
J gene: TRBJ2-4
D gene: TRBD1
CDR3 protein: CSTRDTDRGIRKAKNIHYF
CDR3 DNA: TGCAGTACTAGAGACACGGACAGGGGGATTCGGAAAGCCAAAAACATTCATTACTTC

V gene: TRBV29-1
clone size: NA
J gene: TRBJ2-7
D gene: NA
CDR3 protein: CSVEETTYEQYF
CDR3 DNA: TGCAGCGTTGAAGAAACTACCTACGAGCAGTACTTC

V gene: TRBV20-1
clone size: medium-sized
J gene: TRBJ2-1
D gene: NA
CDR3 protein: CSVNQYNEQFF
CDR3 DNA: TGCAGTGTGAACCAATACAATGAGCAGTTCTTC

V gene: TRBV7-9
clone size: NA
J gene: TRBJ1-1
D gene: NA
CDR3 protein: CASSFRREKSEAFF
CDR3 DNA: TGTGCCAGCAGCTTTCGGAGGGAAAAGTCAGAAGCTTTCTTT

V gene: TRBV28
clone size: many
J gene: TRBJ2-5
D gene: TRBD1
CDR3 protein: CASSFRDRGSWETQYF
CDR3 DNA: TGTGCCAGCAGTTTCCGGGACAGGGGATCGTGGGAGACCCAGTACTTC

V gene: TRBV20-1
clone size: NA
J gene: TRBJ1-6
D gene: NA
CDR3 protein: CSARGRGSVDSPVHF
CDR3 DNA: TGCAGTGCTAGAGGGCGCGGCTCCGTGGATTCACCCGTCCACTTT

V gene: TRBV11-3
clone size: once
J gene: TRBJ2-2
D gene: NA
CDR3 protein: CASSLGGTNTGELFF
CDR3 DNA: TGTGCCAGCAGCTTAGGGGGGACGAACACCGGGGAGCTGTTTTTT

V gene: TRBV28
clone size: many
J gene: TRBJ2-2
D gene: TRBD2
CDR3 protein: CASSLGLAGGYTGELFF
CDR3 DNA: TGTGCCAGCAGTCTAGGACTAGCGGGAGGGTACACCGGGGAGCTGTTTTTT

V gene: TRBV28
clone size: once
J gene: TRBJ2-5
D gene: TRBD2
CDR3 protein: CASRGLSSGTGGRLGETQYF
CDR3 DNA: TGTGCCAGCAGGGGGCTTTCCAGCGGGACTGGCGGGAGGTTGGGAGAGACCCAGTACTTC

V gene: TRBV28
clone size: NA
J gene: TRBJ1-2
D gene: TRBD1
CDR3 protein: CASSLGQVYGYIF
CDR3 DNA: TGTGCCAGCAGCTTAGGACAGGTCTATGGCTACATCTTC

V gene: TRBV29-1
clone size: medium-sized
J gene: TRBJ2-2
D gene: TRBD1
CDR3 protein: CSVVGTGMPGELFF
CDR3 DNA: TGCAGCGTTGTAGGGACAGGGATGCCCGGGGAGCTGTTTTTT

V gene: TRBV10-1
clone size: NA
J gene: TRBJ2-5
D gene: TRBD2
CDR3 protein: CASSGLAGGIQYF
CDR3 DNA: TGCGCCAGCAGTGGACTAGCGGGAGGAATCCAGTATTTC

V gene: TRBV5-1
clone size: many
J gene: TRBJ1-1
D gene: NA
CDR3 protein: CASSLEGAEAFF
CDR3 DNA: TGCGCCAGCAGCTTGGAGGGGGCTGAAGCTTTCTTT

V gene: TRBV28
clone size: NA
J gene: TRBJ2-5
D gene: NA
CDR3 protein: CPSSRMWRQEIQYF
CDR3 DNA: TGTCCCAGCAGTCGGATGTGGCGCCAAGAGATCCAGTACTTC

V gene: TRBV9
clone size: NA
J gene: TRBJ2-7
D gene: NA
CDR3 protein: CASSAGATYEQYF
CDR3 DNA: TGTGCCAGCAGCGCAGGGGCCACCTACGAGCAATACTTC

V gene: TRBV10-2
clone size: NA
J gene: TRBJ2-6
D gene: NA
CDR3 protein: CASRGAGANVLTF
CDR3 DNA: TGCGCCAGCAGGGGGGCTGGGGCCAACGTCCTGACTTTC

V gene: TRBV5-5
clone size: NA
J gene: TRBJ2-5
D gene: NA
CDR3 protein: CASSDGCEIRETQYF
CDR3 DNA: TGTGCCAGCAGCGATGGTTGCGAGATTCGAGAGACCCAGTACTTC

V gene: TRBV12-3/TRBV12-4
clone size: NA
J gene: TRBJ1-1
D gene: NA
CDR3 protein: CASSFAPRGEAFF
CDR3 DNA: TGTGCCAGCAGTTTCGCCCCACGCGGGGAAGCCTTCTTT

V gene: TRBV7-3
clone size: many
J gene: TRBJ2-5
D gene: NA
CDR3 protein: CASSLGDEGRNQETQYF
CDR3 DNA: TGTGCCAGCAGCTTAGGGGACGAGGGCCGAAACCAAGAGACCCAGTACTTC

V gene: TRBV12-3/TRBV12-4
clone size: medium-sized
J gene: TRBJ2-4
D gene: NA
CDR3 protein: CASSFGRRDIQYF
CDR3 DNA: TGTGCCAGCAGTTTCGGTCGGAGGGACATTCAGTACTTC

V gene: TRBV6-2/TRBV6-3
clone size: NA
J gene: TRBJ1-5
D gene: NA
CDR3 protein: CDTGYSNQPQQF
CDR3 DNA: TGTGACACGGGATATAGCAATCAGCCCCAGCAATTT

V gene: TRBV4-1
clone size: NA
J gene: TRBJ2-2
D gene: NA
CDR3 protein: CASSQAMSDIGELFF
CDR3 DNA: TGCGCCAGCAGCCAAGCGATGTCAGACATCGGGGAGCTGTTTTTT

V gene: TRBV20-1
clone size: few
J gene: TRBJ2-1
D gene: NA
CDR3 protein: CSASPGPPSEQFF
CDR3 DNA: TGCAGTGCTAGTCCAGGACCTCCCAGTGAGCAGTTCTTC

V gene: TRBV11-2
clone size: NA
J gene: TRBJ2-2
D gene: NA
CDR3 protein: CASSPGRVGTGELFF
CDR3 DNA: TGTGCCAGCAGCCCCGGCAGGGTTGGTACCGGGGAGCTGTTTTTT

V gene: TRBV5-6
clone size: medium-sized
J gene: TRBJ2-1
D gene: TRBD2
CDR3 protein: CASSLSSGSNEQFF
CDR3 DNA: TGTGCCAGCAGCTTGAGTAGCGGGAGCAATGAGCAGTTCTTC

V gene: TRBV10-2
clone size: NA
J gene: TRBJ2-3
D gene: NA
CDR3 protein: CARSAGSSTDTQYF
CDR3 DNA: TGCGCCAGAAGCGCGGGGAGTAGCACAGATACGCAGTATTTT

V gene: TRBV12-3/TRBV12-4
clone size: NA
J gene: TRBJ2-1
D gene: TRBD1
CDR3 protein: CASSRQGYEQFF
CDR3 DNA: TGTGCCAGCAGTAGACAGGGGTATGAGCAGTTCTTC

V gene: TRBV7-9
clone size: NA
J gene: TRBJ2-7
D gene: NA
CDR3 protein: CASSPQGAGEQYF
CDR3 DNA: TGTGCCAGCAGCCCTCAGGGAGCAGGGGAGCAGTACTTC

V gene: TRBV29-1
clone size: NA
J gene: TRBJ1-2
D gene: NA
CDR3 protein: CSVEDQGGADGYTF
CDR3 DNA: TGCAGCGTTGAGGATCAAGGAGGGGCGGACGGCTACACCTTC

V gene: TRBV28
clone size: NA
J gene: TRBJ2-7
D gene: TRBD2
CDR3 protein: CASSPTLGTNGYDQYF
CDR3 DNA: TGTGCCAGCAGTCCAACTCTCGGGACTAACGGCTACGATCAGTACTTC

V gene: TRBV30
clone size: NA
J gene: TRBJ1-5
D gene: NA
CDR3 protein: CAWNAGNQPQHF
CDR3 DNA: TGTGCCTGGAATGCGGGTAATCAGCCCCAGCATTTT

V gene: TRBV12-3/TRBV12-4
clone size: NA
J gene: TRBJ2-7
D gene: NA
CDR3 protein: CASSQDGFYYEQYF
CDR3 DNA: TGTGCCAGCAGCCAGGACGGTTTTTACTACGAGCAGTACTTC